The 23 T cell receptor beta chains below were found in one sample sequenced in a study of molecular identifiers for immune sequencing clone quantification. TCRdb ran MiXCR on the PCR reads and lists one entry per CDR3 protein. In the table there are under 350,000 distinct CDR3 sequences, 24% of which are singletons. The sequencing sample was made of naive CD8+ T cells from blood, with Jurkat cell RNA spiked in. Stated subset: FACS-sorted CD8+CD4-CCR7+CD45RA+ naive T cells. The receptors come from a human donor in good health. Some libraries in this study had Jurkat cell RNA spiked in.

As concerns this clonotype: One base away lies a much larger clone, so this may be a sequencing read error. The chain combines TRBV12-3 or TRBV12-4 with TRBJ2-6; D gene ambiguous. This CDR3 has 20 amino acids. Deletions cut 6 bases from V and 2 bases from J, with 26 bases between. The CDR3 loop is CASSSELIEDGHPGANVLTF. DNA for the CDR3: TGTGCCAGCAGCTCAGAGTTAATTGAAGACGGTCACCCTGGGGCCAACGTCCTGACTTTC.

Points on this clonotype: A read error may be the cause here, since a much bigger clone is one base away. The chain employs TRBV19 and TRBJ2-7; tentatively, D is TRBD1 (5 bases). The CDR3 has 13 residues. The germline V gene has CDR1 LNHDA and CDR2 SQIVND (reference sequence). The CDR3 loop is CASGPTVSYKQYF. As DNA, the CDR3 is TGTGCCAGTGGCCCGACAGTATCCTACAAGCAGTACTTC.

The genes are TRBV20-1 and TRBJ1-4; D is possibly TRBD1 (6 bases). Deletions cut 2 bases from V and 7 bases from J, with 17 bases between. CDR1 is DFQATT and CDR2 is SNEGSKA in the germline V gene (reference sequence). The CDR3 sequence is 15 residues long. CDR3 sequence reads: CSARTRAGGGEKLFF. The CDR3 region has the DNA TGCAGTGCTAGAACGAGAGCGGGGGGCGGTGAAAAACTGTTTTTT.

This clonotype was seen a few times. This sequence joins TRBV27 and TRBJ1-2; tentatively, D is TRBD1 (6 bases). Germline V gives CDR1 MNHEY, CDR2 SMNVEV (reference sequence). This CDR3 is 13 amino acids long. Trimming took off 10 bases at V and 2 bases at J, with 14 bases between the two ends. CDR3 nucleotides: TGTGCCACTCGGGACATAGTGAACTATGGCTACACCTTC. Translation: CATRDIVNYGYTF.

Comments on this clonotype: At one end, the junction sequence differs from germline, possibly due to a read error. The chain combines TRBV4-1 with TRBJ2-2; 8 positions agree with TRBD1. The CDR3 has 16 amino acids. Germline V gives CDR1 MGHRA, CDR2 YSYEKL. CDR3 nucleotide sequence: TGCGCCAGCGGCCAATGGACAGGGAAGAACACCGGGGAGCTGTTTTTT. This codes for CASGQWTGKNTGELFF.

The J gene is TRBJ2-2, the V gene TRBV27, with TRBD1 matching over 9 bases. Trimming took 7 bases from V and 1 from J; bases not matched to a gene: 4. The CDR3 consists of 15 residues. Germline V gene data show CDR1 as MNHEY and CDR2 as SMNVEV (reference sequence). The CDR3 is CASTLDRGNTGELFF. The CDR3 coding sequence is TGTGCCAGCACCTTGGACAGGGGGAACACCGGGGAGCTGTTTTTT.

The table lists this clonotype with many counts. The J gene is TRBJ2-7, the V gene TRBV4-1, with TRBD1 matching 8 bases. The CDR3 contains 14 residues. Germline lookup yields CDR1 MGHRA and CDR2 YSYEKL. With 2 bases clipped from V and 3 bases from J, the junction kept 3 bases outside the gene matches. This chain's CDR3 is CASSQRQGHYEQYF. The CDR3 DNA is TGCGCCAGCAGCCAAAGACAGGGGCACTACGAGCAGTACTTC.

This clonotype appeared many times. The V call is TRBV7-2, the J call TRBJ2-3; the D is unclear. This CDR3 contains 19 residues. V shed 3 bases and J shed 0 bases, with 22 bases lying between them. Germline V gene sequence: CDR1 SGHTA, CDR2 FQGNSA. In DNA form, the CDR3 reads TGTGCCAGCAGCTTTAACGAGGTTGGCCGAGGTCCTAGCACAGATACGCAGTATTTT. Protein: CASSFNEVGRGPSTDTQYF.

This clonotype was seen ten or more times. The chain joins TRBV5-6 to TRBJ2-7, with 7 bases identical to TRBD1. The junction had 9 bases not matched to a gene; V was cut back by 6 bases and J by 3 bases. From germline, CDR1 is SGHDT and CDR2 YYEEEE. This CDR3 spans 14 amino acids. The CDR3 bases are TGTGCCAGCATCGGCCGGGACAGCGACTACGAGCAGTACTTC. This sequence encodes CASIGRDSDYEQYF. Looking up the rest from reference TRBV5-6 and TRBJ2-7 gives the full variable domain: DAGVTQSPTHLIKTRGQQVTLRCSPKSGHDTVSWYQQALGQGPQFIFQYYEEEERQRGNFPDRFSGHQFPNYSSELNVNALLLGDSALYLCASIGRDSDYEQYFGPGTRLTVT.

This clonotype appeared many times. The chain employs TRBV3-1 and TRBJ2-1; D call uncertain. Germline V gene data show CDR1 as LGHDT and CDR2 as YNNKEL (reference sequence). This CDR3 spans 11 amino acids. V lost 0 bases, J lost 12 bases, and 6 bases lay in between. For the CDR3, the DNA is TGTGCCAGCAGCCAAGATTTGGGGCAGTTCTTC. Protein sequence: CASSQDLGQFF.

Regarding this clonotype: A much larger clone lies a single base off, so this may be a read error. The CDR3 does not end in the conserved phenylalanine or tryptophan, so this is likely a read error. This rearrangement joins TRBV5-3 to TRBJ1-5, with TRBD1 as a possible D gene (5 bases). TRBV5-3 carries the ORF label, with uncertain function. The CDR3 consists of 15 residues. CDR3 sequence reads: CASSLGEGSNQPQHL. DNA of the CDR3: TGTGCCAGCAGCTTGGGGGAAGGGAGCAATCAGCCCCAGCATCTT.

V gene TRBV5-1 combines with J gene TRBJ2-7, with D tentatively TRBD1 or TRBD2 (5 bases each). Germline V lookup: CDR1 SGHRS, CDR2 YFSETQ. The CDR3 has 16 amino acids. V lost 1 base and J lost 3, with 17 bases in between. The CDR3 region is CASSLLPGTQRYEQYF. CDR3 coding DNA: TGCGCCAGCAGCTTGCTCCCCGGGACCCAACGCTACGAGCAGTACTTC.

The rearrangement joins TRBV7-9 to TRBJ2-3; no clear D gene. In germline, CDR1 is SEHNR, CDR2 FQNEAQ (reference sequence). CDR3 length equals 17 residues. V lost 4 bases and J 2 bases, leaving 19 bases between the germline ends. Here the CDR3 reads CASSSYRDLGLTDTQYF. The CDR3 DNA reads TGTGCCAGCAGCTCTTACCGCGACTTGGGCCTCACAGATACGCAGTATTTT.

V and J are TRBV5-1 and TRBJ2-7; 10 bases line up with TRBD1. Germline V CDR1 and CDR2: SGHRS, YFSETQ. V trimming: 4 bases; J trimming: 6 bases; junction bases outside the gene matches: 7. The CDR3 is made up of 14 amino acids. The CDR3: CASSGRDRGFEQYF. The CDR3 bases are TGCGCCAGCAGCGGCCGGGACAGGGGCTTCGAGCAGTACTTC.

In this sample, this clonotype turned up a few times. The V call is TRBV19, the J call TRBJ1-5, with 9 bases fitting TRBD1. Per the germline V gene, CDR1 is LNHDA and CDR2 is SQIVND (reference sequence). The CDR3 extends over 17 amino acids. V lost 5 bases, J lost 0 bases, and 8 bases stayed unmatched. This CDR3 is CASSLDRGDHSNQPQHF. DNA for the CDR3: TGTGCCAGTAGTTTGGACAGGGGCGATCATAGCAATCAGCCCCAGCATTTT.

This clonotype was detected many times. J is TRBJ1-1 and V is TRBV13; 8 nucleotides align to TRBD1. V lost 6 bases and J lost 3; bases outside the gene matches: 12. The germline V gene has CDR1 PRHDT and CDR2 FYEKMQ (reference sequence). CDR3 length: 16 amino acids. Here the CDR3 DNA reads TGTGCCAGCAGTGATAGCCTCCGGGACAGGTACACTGAAGCTTTCTTT. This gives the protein CASSDSLRDRYTEAFF.

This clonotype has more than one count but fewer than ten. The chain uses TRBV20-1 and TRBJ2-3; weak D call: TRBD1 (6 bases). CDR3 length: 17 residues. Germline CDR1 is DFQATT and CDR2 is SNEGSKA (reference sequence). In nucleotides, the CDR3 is TGCAGCCCCCAGGGGCTGGGACCACCTAAAGGGCAAGATACGCAGTATTTT. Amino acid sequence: CSPQGLGPPKGQDTQYF.

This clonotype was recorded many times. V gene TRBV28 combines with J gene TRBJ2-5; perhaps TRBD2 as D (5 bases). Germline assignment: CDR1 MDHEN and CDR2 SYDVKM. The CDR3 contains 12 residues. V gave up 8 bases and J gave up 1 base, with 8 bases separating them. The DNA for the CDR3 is TGTGCCAGCCTAGGGAGCCAAGAGACCCAGTACTTC. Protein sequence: CASLGSQETQYF. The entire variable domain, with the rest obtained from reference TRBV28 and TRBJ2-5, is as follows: DVKVTQSSRYLVKRTGEKVFLECVQDMDHENMFWYRQDPGLGLRLIYFSYDVKMKEKGDIPEGYSVSREKKERFSLILESASTNQTSMYLCASLGSQETQYFGPGTRLLVL.

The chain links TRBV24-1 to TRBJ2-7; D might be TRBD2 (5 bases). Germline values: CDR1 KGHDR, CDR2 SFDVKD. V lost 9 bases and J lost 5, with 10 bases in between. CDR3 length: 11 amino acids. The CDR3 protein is CATQYGNEQYF. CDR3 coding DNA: TGTGCCACCCAGTACGGGAACGAGCAGTACTTC.

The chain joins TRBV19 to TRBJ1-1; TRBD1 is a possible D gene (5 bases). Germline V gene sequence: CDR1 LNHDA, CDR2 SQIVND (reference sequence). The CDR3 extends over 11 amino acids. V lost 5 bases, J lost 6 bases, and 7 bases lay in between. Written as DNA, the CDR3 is TGTGCCAGTAGTGGGGGGTCTGAAGCTTTCTTT. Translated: CASSGGSEAFF.

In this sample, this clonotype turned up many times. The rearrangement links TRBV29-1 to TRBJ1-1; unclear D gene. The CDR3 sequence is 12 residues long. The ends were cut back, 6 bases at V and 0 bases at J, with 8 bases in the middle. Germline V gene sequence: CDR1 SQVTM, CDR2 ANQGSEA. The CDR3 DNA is TGCAGCGTCAGCGACCTGAACACTGAAGCTTTCTTT. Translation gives CSVSDLNTEAFF.

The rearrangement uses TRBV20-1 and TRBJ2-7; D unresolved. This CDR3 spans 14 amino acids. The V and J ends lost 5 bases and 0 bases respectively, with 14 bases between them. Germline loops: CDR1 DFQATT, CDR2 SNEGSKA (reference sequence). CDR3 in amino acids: CSASSTVSSYEQYF. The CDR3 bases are TGCAGTGCTTCCTCAACAGTGAGCTCCTACGAGCAGTACTTC.

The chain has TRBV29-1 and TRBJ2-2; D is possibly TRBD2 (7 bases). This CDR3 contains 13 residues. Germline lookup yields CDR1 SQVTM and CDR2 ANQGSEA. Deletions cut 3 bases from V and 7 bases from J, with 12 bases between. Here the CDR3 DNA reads TGCAGCGTTGAGGGGGGGCTGAGCGGGGAGCTGTTTTTT. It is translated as CSVEGGLSGELFF.